This T cell receptor beta chain is from a study of T cell responses to AZD1222 COVID-19 vaccine. The ends lost 5 bases at V and 10 bases at J; junction bases unmatched: 12. This CDR3 has 14 amino acids. CDR1 and CDR2 (germline): LNHDA, SQIVND (reference sequence). In its sample, this clone was seen once. As yet, its antigen is unknown. Study-level findings and limits: Donors skewed white British and female; clonal diversity was possibly underestimated. Unmutated variant regions reportedly attract nearly half of all spike-specific TCRs. The span of vaccine-associated CD4 TCRs extended across spike, with dominance at 160-218 and 743-854.

The protocol was immunoSEQ multiplex PCR, while the TCRdb copy is restricted to in-frame clones and leaves out a portion. The sample holds 100,000 or so clones, approximately 90% seen once. This sequence originates from an adult in good health. The chain recombines TRBV19 with TRBJ1-2; 8 bases fit TRBD1. The starting material was peripheral blood, obtained on day 0 of AZD1222 vaccination. CDR3 nucleotide sequence: TGTGCCAGTAGTCCCTCCGGGACAGGTGCCCTCTACACCTTC. This codes for CASSPSGTGALYTF.